The 29 T cell receptor beta chains below come from one sample, sequenced in a study of beta chain features in type 1 diabetes. General study points: All four CD4+ subsets of Type 1 diabetes patients contained TCRB CDR3s that were moderately but significantly shorter.

Antigen specificity for these receptors is unknown. All of the isolated RNA was reverse transcribed, so expressed TCRB transcripts were sequenced. Produced via immunoSEQ multiplex PCR; TCRdb's table is partial and in-frame only. The sample holds over 150,000 clones, 10% seen once. The source material was central memory CD4+ T cells from blood. These receptors were obtained from a man aged 25 to 40 with type 1 diabetes.

This rearrangement joins TRBV28 to TRBJ1-2, with D possibly matching TRBD1 (6 bases). The CDR3 spans 15 residues. The V end lost 6 bases, the J end lost 1 base, and 15 bases lay between the germline ends. Germline CDR1 reads MDHEN; CDR2 reads SYDVKM. CDR3 in DNA: TGTGCCAGCAGCACAGGGTCCAGTAATAACTATGGCTACACCTTC. As protein: CASSTGSSNNYGYTF.

This clone has only a few counts. V is TRBV29-1 and J is TRBJ2-1; D might be TRBD2 (6 bases). Deletions cut 0 bases from V and 2 bases from J, with 14 bases between. The CDR3 spans 16 residues. CDR1 and CDR2 from the germline V gene are SQVTM and ANQGSEA. CDR3 in DNA: TGCAGCGTTGAAGATGGAACGGGAGCGGCCTACAATGAGCAGTTCTTC. Translation gives CSVEDGTGAAYNEQFF.

This clone was counted between two and nine times. This chain joins TRBV4-3 and TRBJ2-2, with 8 nucleotides matching TRBD2. The CDR3 is 15 residues long. Germline-derived CDR1 and CDR2 are LGHNA and YSLEER. The V gene end was trimmed by 4 bases and the J gene end by 6 bases; junction bases not matched to a gene: 7. Here the CDR3 reads CASSPEREKAGELFF. The CDR3 region has the DNA TGCGCCAGCAGCCCCGAGCGGGAGAAAGCCGGGGAGCTGTTTTTT.

This clone was counted between two and nine times. V gene TRBV9 combines with J gene TRBJ2-5; 8 bases are shared with TRBD1. V lost 3 bases and J lost 7; bases outside the gene matches: 11. The CDR3 spans 15 residues. CDR1 and CDR2 from the germline V gene are SGDLS and YYNGEE. CDR3 DNA sequence: TGTGCCAGCAGCGCCTCACCGGGACAGGTGGGGACCCAGTACTTC. This sequence encodes CASSASPGQVGTQYF.

V and J are TRBV11-3 and TRBJ2-1; D might be TRBD2 (6 bases). CDR1 and CDR2 from the germline V gene are SGHNT and YENEEA. The V and J ends lost 4 bases and 1 base respectively, with 8 bases between them. This CDR3 has 14 residues. The CDR3 here is CASSSGGSYNEQFF. CDR3 nucleotide sequence: TGTGCCAGCAGCTCTGGGGGGTCCTACAATGAGCAGTTCTTC. Drawing the rest from reference TRBV11-3 and TRBJ2-1, the complete variable domain is EAGVVQSPRYKIIEKKQPVAFWCNPISGHNTLYWYLQNLGQGPELLIRYENEEAVDDSQLPKDRFSAERLKGVDSTLKIQPAELGDSAVYLCASSSGGSYNEQFFGPGTRLTVL.

The chain couples TRBV5-1 to TRBJ2-5, with D perhaps matching TRBD1 (5 bases). The germline V gene encodes CDR1 SGHRS and CDR2 YFSETQ. The CDR3 has 15 amino acids. The ends were cut back, 4 bases at V and 1 base at J, with 14 bases in the middle. DNA for the CDR3: TGCGCCAGCAGCCCTTTGCAGGGCTCCCAAGAGACCCAGTACTTC. Translation gives CASSPLQGSQETQYF.

This chain uses TRBV6-6 with TRBJ2-1; TRBD2 agrees at 11 bases. Germline values: CDR1 MNHNY, CDR2 SVGAGI (reference sequence). V lost 5 bases, J lost 10 bases, and 7 bases stayed unmatched. The CDR3 length is 14 residues. CDR3 region: CASSPGIAGGEQFF. The CDR3 DNA reads as TGTGCCAGCAGTCCCGGGATAGCGGGAGGGGAGCAGTTCTTC.

This clone was detected only a few times. The chain carries TRBV18 and TRBJ2-2; the D is unclear. CDR1 KGHSH and CDR2 LQKENI come from the germline V gene. The CDR3 spans 15 residues. V was pared by 6 bases and J by 0 bases, with 11 bases between. CDR3: CASSPQAPNTGELFF. DNA for the CDR3: TGTGCCAGCTCCCCTCAGGCCCCGAACACCGGGGAGCTGTTTTTT.

V is TRBV6-6 and J is TRBJ2-4; no clear D. Trimming left V 7 bases short and J 6 bases short, with 7 bases between. CDR1 is MNHNY, CDR2 SVGAGI, per germline (reference sequence). CDR3 length equals 11 residues. CDR3 nucleotides: TGTGCCAGCATCCATAGAAACATTCAGTACTTC. This gives the protein CASIHRNIQYF.

The chain is built from TRBV21-1 and TRBJ2-5; the table gives TRBD2 as D, unverified against the DNA. TRBV21-1 has pseudogene status. The CDR3 runs to 14 residues. The CDR3 DNA sequence: TGTGCCAGCAGCAAAACCCTTCAGAGGGAGACCCAGTACTTC. Translation gives CASSKTLQRETQYF.

The V gene is TRBV5-4, the J gene TRBJ1-1, with 7 bases matching TRBD1. CDR1 and CDR2 from the germline V gene are SGHNT and YYREEE (reference sequence). The CDR3 has 17 amino acids. Trimming removed 2 bases from V and 4 bases from J; junction bases left unmatched: 14. The CDR3 loop is CASSLVVIGTVSTEAFF. The CDR3 DNA reads TGTGCCAGCAGCTTAGTGGTAATCGGGACAGTTAGCACTGAAGCTTTCTTT. Using reference TRBV5-4 and TRBJ1-1 for the parts outside the CDR3, the full variable domain is ETGVTQSPTHLIKTRGQQVTLRCSSQSGHNTVSWYQQALGQGPQFIFQYYREEENGRGNFPPRFSGLQFPNYSSELNVNALELDDSALYLCASSLVVIGTVSTEAFFGQGTRLTVV.

V is TRBV11-2 and J is TRBJ2-1; TRBD2 aligns across 8 bases. The junction had 18 bases not matched to a gene; V was cut back by 3 bases and J by 8 bases. CDR3 length: 18 residues. Germline V gene sequence: CDR1 SGHAT, CDR2 FQNNGV. The CDR3 bases are TGTGCCAGCAGCTTTGGTGGCAGCGGGAGCTTTGGGTCCGATGAGCAGTTCTTC. Encoded protein: CASSFGGSGSFGSDEQFF.

This clone was picked up a small number of times. The chain carries TRBV18 and TRBJ2-3; D perhaps matches TRBD2 (6 bases). The V end lost 3 bases, the J end lost 3 bases, and 16 bases lay between the germline ends. This CDR3 contains 16 residues. CDR1 is KGHSH, CDR2 LQKENI, per germline. In DNA form, the CDR3 reads TGTGCCAGCTCACCTTTTCGGGAGAAGGAGACAGATACGCAGTATTTT. Amino acid sequence: CASSPFREKETDTQYF.

This clone was seen a handful of times. The V call is TRBV7-2, the J call TRBJ2-4, with 11 bases that match TRBD1. This CDR3 contains 15 residues. Germline values: CDR1 SGHTA, CDR2 FQGNSA. V dropped 5 bases and J dropped 6; count of bases not matched to a gene: 6. CDR3 nucleotides: TGTGCCAGCAGCGTAATGGGACAGGGGGTAAACATTCAGTACTTC. Amino acid sequence: CASSVMGQGVNIQYF. The full variable domain, its missing parts supplied by reference TRBV7-2 and TRBJ2-4, is GAGVSQSPSNKVTEKGKDVELRCDPISGHTALYWYRQSLGQGLEFLIYFQGNSAPDKSGLPSDRFSAERTGGSVSTLTIQRTQQEDSAVYLCASSVMGQGVNIQYFGAGTRLSVL.

The chain carries TRBV5-1 and TRBJ1-2; possibly TRBD1 for D (5 bases). The V and J ends lost 4 bases and 6 bases respectively, with 16 bases between them. This CDR3 is 14 amino acids long. Germline V gene lookup returns CDR1 SGHRS and CDR2 YFSETQ. Here the CDR3 reads CASSQTEQKNGYTF. CDR3 sequence (DNA): TGCGCCAGCAGCCAGACAGAACAGAAGAATGGCTACACCTTC.

This clone was counted a few times. V gene TRBV25-1 combines with J gene TRBJ2-5; D gene unclear. Germline lookup yields CDR1 MGHDK and CDR2 SYGVNS. The CDR3 is made up of 14 amino acids. V lost 1 base to trimming and J lost 5 bases, with 11 bases between them. The CDR3 loop reads CASSESVARETQYF. CDR3 nucleotide sequence: TGTGCCAGCAGTGAATCCGTAGCACGGGAGACCCAGTACTTC.

This clone has only a few counts. In DNA form, the CDR3 reads TGTGCCAGCAGTGTGGGACTAGCGGTCTACAATGAGCAGTTCTTC. It encodes CASSVGLAVYNEQFF. This chain links TRBV25-1 with TRBJ2-1; 11 bases line up with TRBD2. The CDR3 runs to 15 residues. Germline V gene lookup returns CDR1 MGHDK and CDR2 SYGVNS. The junction had 2 bases not matched to a gene; V was cut back by 4 bases and J by 3 bases.

This clone was observed a handful of times. The chain uses TRBV4-3 and TRBJ2-7; possibly TRBD2 for D (5 bases). Germline V lookup: CDR1 LGHNA, CDR2 YSLEER. V lost 1 base and J lost 0, with 13 bases in between. The CDR3 contains 16 residues. In DNA, the CDR3 is TGCGCCAGCAGCCAAGTAGAGGGTCCGAGCTCCTACGAGCAGTACTTC. Its protein product is CASSQVEGPSSYEQYF.

This chain connects TRBV7-6 to TRBJ2-5; 11 positions agree with TRBD1. Germline values: CDR1 SGHVS, CDR2 FNYEAQ. The CDR3 runs to 15 residues. V was clipped by 4 bases and J by 4 bases; unmatched bases: 5. DNA of the CDR3: TGTGCCAGCAGCTCGCTGGGACAGGGGGGAGAGACCCAGTACTTC. Its protein is CASSSLGQGGETQYF. The full variable domain, in which reference TRBV7-6 and TRBJ2-5 provide the parts outside the CDR3, is GAGVSQSPRYKVTKRGQDVALRCDPISGHVSLYWYRQALGQGPEFLTYFNYEAQQDKSGLPNDRFSAERPEGSISTLTIQRTEQRDSAMYRCASSSLGQGGETQYFGPGTRLLVL.

This clone appeared a few times. The chain recombines TRBV28 with TRBJ2-7, with 7 positions matching TRBD2. Germline V gene data show CDR1 as MDHEN and CDR2 as SYDVKM. J was trimmed by 3 bases and V by 3 bases; bases with no gene match: 5. The CDR3 length is 14 residues. CDR3 DNA sequence: TGTGCCAGCAGTTTGGCGGGAGATGTCTACGAGCAGTACTTC. It translates to CASSLAGDVYEQYF.

This clone was seen only a few times. The chain recombines TRBV25-1 with TRBJ2-5; a weak D match, TRBD2 (6 bases). CDR3 length: 11 amino acids. V was clipped by 8 bases and J by 8 bases, with 12 bases between them. The germline gives CDR1 MGHDK, CDR2 SYGVNS. DNA for the CDR3: TGTGCCAGCCGGAGGGCCCCAACCCAGTACTTC. It encodes CASRRAPTQYF. The whole variable domain, filled in from reference TRBV25-1 and TRBJ2-5, reads EADIYQTPRYLVIGTGKKITLECSQTMGHDKMYWYQQDPGMELHLIHYSYGVNSTEKGDLSSESTVSRIRTEHFPLTLESARPSHTSQYLCASRRAPTQYFGPGTRLLVL.

This clone was picked up a small number of times. V gene TRBV5-1 combines with J gene TRBJ2-2, with no clear D. Germline V gene lookup returns CDR1 SGHRS and CDR2 YFSETQ. The CDR3 is 16 residues long. Trimming stripped 1 base from V and 1 base from J, with 11 bases between. CDR3 bases: TGCGCCAGCAGCTTGAGTTCGACTGGGAACACCGGGGAGCTGTTTTTT. Its protein is CASSLSSTGNTGELFF.

The J gene is TRBJ2-1, the V gene TRBV27; 12 positions match TRBD2. Trimming at V came to 4 bases and at J to 3 bases, leaving 7 bases not matched to a gene. The CDR3 sequence is 17 residues long. Per the germline V gene, CDR1 is MNHEY and CDR2 is SMNVEV (reference sequence). CDR3 nucleotide sequence: TGTGCCAGCAGTTATCCTAGCGGGAGGGCCGGCTACAATGAGCAGTTCTTC. Its protein product is CASSYPSGRAGYNEQFF.

This chain joins TRBV5-1 and TRBJ2-1; the D is unclear. Germline assignment: CDR1 SGHRS and CDR2 YFSETQ. The CDR3 totals 12 residues. The germline V and J ends were trimmed by 3 bases and 7 bases, with 8 bases remaining between them. CDR3 nucleotide sequence: TGCGCCAGCAGCTGGTCGCAGAATGAGCAGTTCTTC. Protein sequence: CASSWSQNEQFF.

The chain links TRBV14 to TRBJ2-1; 8 nucleotides match TRBD1. This CDR3 is 21 amino acids long. V was pared by 0 bases and J by 2 bases, with 18 bases of the junction left unmatched. The germline V gene encodes CDR1 SGHDN and CDR2 FVKESK. In DNA, the CDR3 is TGTGCCAGCAGCCAAGACTGGAGTAAAAGTTTGTTGGGACAGGCCTACAATGAGCAGTTCTTC. Protein: CASSQDWSKSLLGQAYNEQFF.

The sample holds a few counts of this clone. The rearrangement joins TRBV28 to TRBJ2-7; TRBD2 agrees at 7 bases. The CDR3 is 15 residues long. The germline V gene encodes CDR1 MDHEN and CDR2 SYDVKM. The V and J ends lost 7 bases and 4 bases, in that order; junction bases with no gene match: 13. The CDR3 protein is CASTPSVGGIYEQYF. The CDR3 DNA is TGTGCCAGCACCCCCTCCGTGGGAGGGATTTACGAGCAGTACTTC. The full variable domain, with the rest looked up from reference TRBV28 and TRBJ2-7, is DVKVTQSSRYLVKRTGEKVFLECVQDMDHENMFWYRQDPGLGLRLIYFSYDVKMKEKGDIPEGYSVSREKKERFSLILESASTNQTSMYLCASTPSVGGIYEQYFGPGTRLTVT.

A few counts support this clone. The CDR3 DNA reads as TGTGCCTGGAGGCTGGCGGGAGGGCCTCGGGAGACCCAGTACTTC. Its translation: CAWRLAGGPRETQYF. V usage is TRBV30 and J usage is TRBJ2-5; TRBD2 agrees at 9 bases. The CDR3 totals 15 residues. The V gene's germline CDR1 is GTSNPN and CDR2 SVGIG (reference sequence). V trimming: 3 bases; J trimming: 5 bases; junction bases outside the gene matches: 10. Using reference TRBV30 and TRBJ2-5 for the parts outside the CDR3, the full variable domain is SQTIHQWPATLVQPVGSPLSLECTVEGTSNPNLYWYRQAAGRGLQLLFYSVGIGQISSEVPQNLSASRPQDRQFILSSKKLLLSDSGFYLCAWRLAGGPRETQYFGPGTRLLVL.

This clone was counted a few times. The CDR3 nucleotides are TGCAGCGCTATCACCACATCCACAGGGAGAGGTGAGCAGTTCTTC. This encodes CSAITTSTGRGEQFF. The gene calls are TRBV29-1 and TRBJ2-1, with D possibly matching TRBD1 (6 bases). V lost 7 bases and J lost 9, with 25 bases in between. The CDR3 spans 15 residues. Germline V gene data show CDR1 as SQVTM and CDR2 as ANQGSEA.

V and J are TRBV7-2 and TRBJ2-7; 9 bases are a match to TRBD2. Germline CDR1 is SGHTA and CDR2 is FQGNSA. The CDR3 has 15 amino acids. Trimming at V came to 2 bases and at J to 9 bases, leaving 11 bases not matched to a gene. In DNA form, the CDR3 reads TGTGCCAGCAGCTTATTGTCTAGCGGGACTCAAAGGCAGTACTTC. Translating it yields CASSLLSSGTQRQYF. Supplemented by reference TRBV7-2 and TRBJ2-7, the full variable domain reads GAGVSQSPSNKVTEKGKDVELRCDPISGHTALYWYRQSLGQGLEFLIYFQGNSAPDKSGLPSDRFSAERTGGSVSTLTIQRTQQEDSAVYLCASSLLSSGTQRQYFGPGTRLTVT.